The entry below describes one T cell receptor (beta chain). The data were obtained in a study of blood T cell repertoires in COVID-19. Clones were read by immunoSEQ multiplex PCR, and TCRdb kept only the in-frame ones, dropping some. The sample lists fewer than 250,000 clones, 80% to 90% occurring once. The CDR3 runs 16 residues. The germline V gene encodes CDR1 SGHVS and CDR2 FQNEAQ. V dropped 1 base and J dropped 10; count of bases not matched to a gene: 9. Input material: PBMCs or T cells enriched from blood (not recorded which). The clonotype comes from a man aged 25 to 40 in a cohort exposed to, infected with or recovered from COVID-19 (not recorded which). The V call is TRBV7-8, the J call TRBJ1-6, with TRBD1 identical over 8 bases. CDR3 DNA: TGTGCCAGCAGCTTAGGTGGCGGACAGGGCTCCTCACCCCTCCACTTT. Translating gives CASSLGGGQGSSPLHF.